The 17 T cell receptor beta chains reported below all come from one sample, sequenced in a study of early stage breast cancer tumors. The data were produced by immunoSEQ multiplex PCR, yet TCRdb's version contains in-frame clones alone and is incomplete. The sample carries some 58,000 clones, more than 60% recorded once. The sample was blood. The origin of the receptors is a person in their thirties with breast cancer.

This clone was seen only once. This sequence joins TRBV2 and TRBJ1-6, with D unresolved. This CDR3 comprises 15 residues. The V end was cut by 1 base, the J end by 3 bases, with 7 bases between. The V gene's germline CDR1 is SNHLY and CDR2 FYNNEI. CDR3 residues: CASSEDRLYNSPLHF. DNA of the CDR3: TGTGCCAGCAGTGAAGACAGACTCTATAATTCACCCCTCCACTTT.

The V and J genes are TRBV27 and TRBJ2-1, with TRBD1 identical over 9 bases. Germline lookup yields CDR1 MNHEY and CDR2 SMNVEV (reference sequence). V was pared by 0 bases and J by 4 bases, with 4 bases of the junction left unmatched. The CDR3 covers 16 residues. The CDR3 protein is CASSLSGTGQYNEQFF. The CDR3 DNA reads TGTGCCAGCAGTTTATCCGGGACAGGGCAATACAATGAGCAGTTCTTC.

This clone occurred a few times. The V gene is TRBV30, the J gene TRBJ1-1; TRBD1 might be the D (6 bases). The CDR3 runs to 14 residues. With 0 bases removed from V and 9 bases from J, the gap between germline ends came to 17 bases. CDR1 is GTSNPN and CDR2 is SVGIG in the germline V gene (reference sequence). The CDR3 region has the DNA TGTGCCTGGAGTGTAAGCCGAGGGGGTTCTAAAGCTTTCTTT. Its protein product is CAWSVSRGGSKAFF.

Worth noting for this clone: Other DNA variants within this sample encode the same CDR3. This chain uses TRBV20-1 with TRBJ2-1; D is unresolved. Germline V gene data show CDR1 as DFQATT and CDR2 as SNEGSKA (reference sequence). Deletions cut 3 bases from V and 4 bases from J, with 4 bases between. The length of the CDR3 is 11 residues. As DNA, the CDR3 is TGCAGTGCTAGGGGATACAATGAGCAGTTCTTC. It encodes CSARGYNEQFF.

The rearrangement links TRBV18 to TRBJ2-7; D is ambiguous. Germline CDR1 and CDR2: KGHSH and LQKENI. Trimming shortened V by 2 bases and J by 3 bases, and 14 bases separated the two germline ends. The CDR3 spans 15 residues. The DNA of the CDR3 is TGTGCCAGCTCACCAGCGGCAGGATTGGACTACGAGCAGTACTTC. Its protein is CASSPAAGLDYEQYF.

The rearrangement joins TRBV6-5 to TRBJ1-5, with D unclear. Trimming shortened V by 6 bases and J by 7 bases, and 13 bases separated the two germline ends. This CDR3 region has 13 residues. CDR1 is MNHEY, CDR2 SVGAGI, per germline. CDR3 coding DNA: TGTGCCAGCAGCGATGGAGGCCGCCAGCCCCAGCATTTT. Its protein is CASSDGGRQPQHF.

The rearrangement uses TRBV2 and TRBJ2-1, with no clear D. Trimming left V 8 bases short and J 8 bases short, with 16 bases between. The CDR3 covers 13 residues. Germline assignment: CDR1 SNHLY and CDR2 FYNNEI. CDR3 sequence: CASSTLTEHEQFF. In nucleotides, the CDR3 is TGTGCCAGCTCGACGCTGACGGAACATGAGCAGTTCTTC.

This clone has more than one count but fewer than ten. The chain uses TRBV7-3 and TRBJ2-2, with D unresolved. This CDR3 region has 17 residues. The ends were cut back, 3 bases at V and 0 bases at J, with 14 bases in the middle. The germline CDR1 and CDR2 sequences are SGHTA and FQGTGA. In DNA, the CDR3 is TGTGCCAGCAGCTTGAATGCAGGTTTTTCGAACACCGGGGAGCTGTTTTTT. Translated: CASSLNAGFSNTGELFF.

Points on this clone: Other DNA sequences in this sample translate to the same CDR3. The chain is built from TRBV15 and TRBJ2-5; possibly TRBD1 or TRBD2 for D (5 bases each). The CDR3 covers 15 residues. The germline V gene encodes CDR1 LNHNV and CDR2 YYDKDF (reference sequence). V shed 5 bases and J shed 1 base, with 14 bases lying between them. The DNA of the CDR3 is TGTGCCACCAGCCGGGACCTGAAGGGCCAAGAGACCCAGTACTTC. This codes for CATSRDLKGQETQYF. Drawing the rest from reference TRBV15 and TRBJ2-5, the complete variable domain is DAMVIQNPRYQVTQFGKPVTLSCSQTLNHNVMYWYQQKSSQAPKLLFHYYDKDFNNEADTPDNFQSRRPNTSFCFLDIRSPGLGDTAMYLCATSRDLKGQETQYFGPGTRLLVL.

The chain combines TRBV5-1 with TRBJ1-1, with TRBD1 matching 10 bases. CDR3 length equals 19 residues. The V segment lost 0 bases and the J segment 0 bases; nucleotides outside the gene matches: 11. The germline V gene has CDR1 SGHRS and CDR2 YFSETQ. Here the CDR3 DNA reads TGCGCCAGCAGCTTGGCCAGTGGGACAGGGGTTAGAATGAACACTGAAGCTTTCTTT. Its translation is CASSLASGTGVRMNTEAFF.

This clone was detected only once. This chain uses TRBV27 with TRBJ1-2; D is unresolved. The germline V gene encodes CDR1 MNHEY and CDR2 SMNVEV (reference sequence). The CDR3 loop spans 14 amino acids. The germline V and J ends were trimmed by 2 bases and 1 base, with 8 bases remaining between them. The CDR3 region has the DNA TGTGCCAGCAGTTTAGCCGGGGATAACTATGGCTACACCTTC. Its protein product is CASSLAGDNYGYTF.

This rearrangement joins TRBV9 to TRBJ2-7, with 7 nucleotides matching TRBD1. The CDR3 length is 15 residues. Germline CDR1 SGDLS, CDR2 YYNGEE. The J segment lost 2 bases and the V segment lost 0 bases, leaving 5 bases of the junction unmatched. The CDR3 DNA reads TGTGCCAGCAGCGTAGACCGGGACAGTACCTACGAGCAGTACTTC. Protein product: CASSVDRDSTYEQYF.

The chain combines TRBV9 with TRBJ2-3, with 9 bases aligning to TRBD2. The CDR3 has 19 residues. The germline gives CDR1 SGDLS, CDR2 YYNGEE. J lost 2 bases, V lost 6 bases, and 19 bases had no gene match. CDR3 amino acids: CASNLDGRLAEPTTDTQYF. CDR3 nucleotides: TGTGCCAGCAACCTAGATGGTCGACTAGCGGAGCCGACCACAGATACGCAGTATTTT.

The chain is built from TRBV30 and TRBJ2-1, with D unresolved. V was clipped by 5 bases and J by 5 bases, with 13 bases between them. The CDR3 spans 13 residues. CDR1 is GTSNPN, CDR2 SVGIG, per germline (reference sequence). CDR3 residues: CAWVVETHNEQFF. In DNA, the CDR3 is TGTGCCTGGGTCGTCGAAACACACAATGAGCAGTTCTTC.

This clone was counted once. The genes are TRBV19 and TRBJ2-1; D is unresolved. Germline V gene data show CDR1 as LNHDA and CDR2 as SQIVND (reference sequence). The CDR3 runs to 14 residues. V lost 7 bases, J lost 4 bases, and 14 bases lay in between. For the CDR3, the DNA is TGTGCCAGTACGACGGACCCCGCTTACAATGAGCAGTTCTTC. As protein: CASTTDPAYNEQFF.

The chain joins TRBV16 to TRBJ2-7; no reliable D call. Germline V gene lookup returns CDR1 KGHSY and CDR2 FQNENV. With 0 bases removed from V and 2 bases from J, the gap between germline ends came to 2 bases. CDR3 length: 12 amino acids. CDR3 in DNA: TGTGCCAGCAGCCAATCCACCTACGAGCAGTACTTC. Its protein product is CASSQSTYEQYF.

J is TRBJ2-3 and V is TRBV30, with TRBD2 identical over 11 bases. J was trimmed by 0 bases and V by 3 bases; bases with no gene match: 8. The CDR3 has 17 residues. Germline CDR1 GTSNPN, CDR2 SVGIG (reference sequence). The CDR3 DNA reads as TGTGCCTGGAGCGCCCGACGACTAGCGGGGAGCACAGATACGCAGTATTTT. It specifies CAWSARRLAGSTDTQYF.